This TCR beta chain came from a study of blood T cell repertoires in COVID-19. Clones were read by immunoSEQ multiplex PCR, and TCRdb kept only the in-frame ones, dropping some. Of some 220,000 clones in the sample, just under 85% were seen once. The clonotype was recovered from a woman in her 40s with acute COVID-19. The sequenced sample consisted of PBMCs or T cells enriched from blood (not recorded which).

CDR3 loop: CASSEEGDSTGELFF. The DNA of the CDR3 is TGTGCCAGCAGTGAAGAGGGAGATAGCACCGGGGAGCTGTTTTTT. This chain joins TRBV2 and TRBJ2-2; tentatively, D is TRBD2 (5 bases). Germline V gene lookup returns CDR1 SNHLY and CDR2 FYNNEI. V lost 1 base and J 4 bases, leaving 10 bases between the germline ends. This CDR3 region has 15 residues. Based on the CDR3 plus reference TRBV2 and TRBJ2-2, the full variable domain is EPEVTQTPSHQVTQMGQEVILRCVPISNHLYFYWYRQILGQKVEFLVSFYNNEISEKSEIFDDQFSVERPDGSNFTLKIRSTKLEDSAMYFCASSEEGDSTGELFFGEGSRLTVL.